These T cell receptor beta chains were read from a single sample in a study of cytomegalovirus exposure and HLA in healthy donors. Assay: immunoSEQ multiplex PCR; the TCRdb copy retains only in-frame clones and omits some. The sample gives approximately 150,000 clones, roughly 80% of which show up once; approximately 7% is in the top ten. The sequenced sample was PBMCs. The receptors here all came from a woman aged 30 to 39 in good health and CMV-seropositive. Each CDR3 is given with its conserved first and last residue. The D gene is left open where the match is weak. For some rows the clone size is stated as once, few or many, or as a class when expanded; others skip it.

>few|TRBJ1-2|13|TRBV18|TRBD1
TGTGCCAGCTCACCCAGGGGGCCGGATGGCTACACCTTC
CASSPRGPDGYTF
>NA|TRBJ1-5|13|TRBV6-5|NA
TGTGCCAGCAGACAGGGCCTCAATCAGCCCCAGCATTTT
CASRQGLNQPQHF
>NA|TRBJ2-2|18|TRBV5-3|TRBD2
TGTGCCAGAAGCCTCCGGACTAGCGGGGGGCCTAGCACCGGGGAGCTGTTTTTT
CARSLRTSGGPSTGELFF
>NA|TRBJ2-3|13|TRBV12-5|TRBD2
TGTGCTAGTGGGACTAGCGGGTTCTATACGCAGTATTTT
CASGTSGFYTQYF
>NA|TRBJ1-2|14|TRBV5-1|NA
TGCGCCAGCAGCCCTGGTGGGGGGGGTCGGAGCTACACCTTC
CASSPGGGGRSYTF
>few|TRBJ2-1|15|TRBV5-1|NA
TGCGCCAGCAGCTTGGAACTAGCAATATACAATGAGCAGTTCTTC
CASSLELAIYNEQFF
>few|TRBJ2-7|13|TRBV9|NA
TGTGCCAGCAGTCCCCAGGGCTCCTACGAGCAGTACTTC
CASSPQGSYEQYF
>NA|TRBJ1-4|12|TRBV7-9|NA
TGTGCCAGCAGCTCGCTGACAGAAGGACAGCAGTTT
CASSSLTEGQQF
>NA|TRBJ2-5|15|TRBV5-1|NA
TGCGCCAGCAGCTTGGGTGGGGGGTCCAGAGAGACCCAGTACTTC
CASSLGGGSRETQYF
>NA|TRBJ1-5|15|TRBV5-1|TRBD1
TGCGCCAGCAGCTCCGGACAGGGGGTAAATCAGCCCCAGCATTTT
CASSSGQGVNQPQHF
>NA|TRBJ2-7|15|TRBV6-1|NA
TGTGCCAGCAGTGAGGGGCTCGACCCGTCTTACGAGCAGTACTTC
CASSEGLDPSYEQYF
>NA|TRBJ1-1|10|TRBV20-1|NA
TGCAGTGCTCCCAGGACTGAAGCTTTCTTT
CSAPRTEAFF
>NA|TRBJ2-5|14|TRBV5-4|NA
TGTGCCTGCTCTCCCTGGGCCATTAAAGAGACCCAGTACTTC
CACSPWAIKETQYF
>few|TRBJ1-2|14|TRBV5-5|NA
TGTGCCGGCAGCTCCACAGACATGAGTCTCGACCACACCTTC
CAGSSTDMSLDHTF
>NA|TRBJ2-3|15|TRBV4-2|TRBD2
TGTGCCAGCAGCCGCACTAGCGGGTTCACAGATACGCAGTATTTT
CASSRTSGFTDTQYF
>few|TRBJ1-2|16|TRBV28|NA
TGTGCCAGCAGTTTTGCTATACTCCGACAGGAACGTGGCTACACCTTC
CASSFAILRQERGYTF
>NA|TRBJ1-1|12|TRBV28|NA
TGTGCCAGCAGGCTAGACAGGCACCTTGTTTTCTTT
CASRLDRHLVFF
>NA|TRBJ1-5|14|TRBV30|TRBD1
TGTGCCTGGACCCCGGGACAGGCTTCTCAGCCCCAGCATTTT
CAWTPGQASQPQHF
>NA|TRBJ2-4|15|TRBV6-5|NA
TGTGCCAGCAGTTACTCCAGGGTAGCCAAAAACATTCAGTACTTC
CASSYSRVAKNIQYF
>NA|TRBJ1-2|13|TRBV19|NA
TGTGCCAGTAGTAGAAGCACTAACTATGGCTACACCTTC
CASSRSTNYGYTF
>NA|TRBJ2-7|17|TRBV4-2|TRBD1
TGTGCCAGCAGCCAAGCGACGACAGGGGATCCGTCCTACGAGCAGTACTTC
CASSQATTGDPSYEQYF
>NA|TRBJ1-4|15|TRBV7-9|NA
TGTGCCAGCAGCTCTTACCTAGGACAAGGCGAAAAACTGTTTTTT
CASSSYLGQGEKLFF